The source of this TCR beta chain is a study of blood T cell repertoires in COVID-19. Overall study: The United States, Italy and Spain supplied acute and convalescent COVID-19 samples. The analysed material was cDNA or gDNA that came from T cells, B-cell-depleted T cells, or PBMCs.

The CDR3 runs 14 residues. Between the trimmed V and J ends, which lost 3 bases and 1 base, there was a span of 7 bases. Germline values: CDR1 SQVTM, CDR2 ANQGSEA. The repertoire was sequenced with immunoSEQ multiplex PCR; TCRdb's copy has only in-frame clones and lacks some. The table has approximately 58,000 clones, over 75% seen once. V is TRBV29-1 and J is TRBJ2-6, with D perhaps TRBD2 (5 bases). The receptor's source is a man aged 40-49 years with active COVID-19. The sample was peripheral blood. The CDR3 region is CSVDSGSGANVLTF. As DNA, the CDR3 is TGCAGCGTTGACTCGGGGTCTGGGGCCAACGTCCTGACTTTC.